The subject of this entry is one T cell receptor (beta chain). What it recognizes is unknown. The method was immunoSEQ multiplex PCR; TCRdb's version includes in-frame clones alone and lacks a portion of them. In the table there are 70,000 or so clones, just over 90% of which are singletons. The data belong to a study of OX40 agonist ivuxolimab in advanced cancers. In the study overall: Patients were infused with ivuxolimab every 2 weeks at 0.01 to 10 mg/kg. Patients treated during dose escalation were battling hepatocellular carcinoma, melanoma, renal cell or head and neck cancer. From roughly 20 to 85 years was the age range, with a mean of approximately 63 years, and around 83% were male. Study findings and constraints: There was clonal expansion of CD4+ and CD8+ blood T cells by week 6 at 0.1 to 3.0 mg/kg.

This TCR derives from an adult with an advanced solid tumor such as melanoma, head and neck, liver or kidney cancer. The input for sequencing was CD4+ or CD8+ T cells sorted from blood, taken in a trial of the OX40 agonist ivuxolimab.

In nucleotides, the CDR3 is TGTGCCAGCAGTCCGGAAGATCGAGCGGTCCACATCTCCTACGAGCAGTACTTC. Encoded protein: CASSPEDRAVHISYEQYF. This chain joins TRBV5-5 and TRBJ2-7; TRBD2 might be the D (5 bases). The ends were cut back, 5 bases at V and 0 bases at J, with 24 bases in the middle. Germline CDR1 and CDR2: SGHKS and YYEKEE (reference sequence). This CDR3 contains 18 residues. The complete variable domain, with remaining parts taken from reference TRBV5-5 and TRBJ2-7, reads DAGVTQSPTHLIKTRGQQVTLRCSPISGHKSVSWYQQVLGQGPQFIFQYYEKEERGRGNFPDRFSARQFPNYSSELNVNALLLGDSALYLCASSPEDRAVHISYEQYFGPGTRLTVT.